The entry below gives a single T cell receptor beta chain sequence along with its context. As yet, its antigen is unknown. The sample belongs to a study of shared clonotypes between healthy human individuals. Study observations and caveats: The expectation was that sequencing depth would affect clonotype sharing among donors.

The assay used deep level. The repertoire was sequenced with immunoSEQ multiplex PCR; TCRdb's copy has only in-frame clones and lacks some. The sample has some 480,000 clones, 65% to 80% seen once. CDR1 SGHRS and CDR2 YFSETQ come from the germline V gene. The V and J ends lost 1 base and 6 bases, in that order; junction bases with no gene match: 4. The CDR3 length is 15 residues. What was sequenced was PBMCs. The V call is TRBV5-1, the J call TRBJ2-1; 10 bases map to TRBD2. The sequence derives from a woman in her thirties or forties in good health. Some clones in this sample may be carry-over from other donors' samples. CDR3 sequence (DNA): TGCGCCAGCAGCTTGTCCCCTAGCGGGAGCAATGAGCAGTTCTTC. It encodes CASSLSPSGSNEQFF. Looking up the rest from reference TRBV5-1 and TRBJ2-1 gives the full variable domain: KAGVTQTPRYLIKTRGQQVTLSCSPISGHRSVSWYQQTPGQGLQFLFEYFSETQRNKGNFPGRFSGRQFSNSRSEMNVSTLELGDSALYLCASSLSPSGSNEQFFGPGTRLTVL.